What follows are 30 T cell receptor beta chains derived from one specimen sequenced in a study of Ad26.COV2.S vaccination and SARS-CoV-2 variants. TCRdb's copy holds only in-frame clones and misses some; the assay was immunoSEQ multiplex PCR. Found here are 350,000 to 450,000 clones, 75% to 90% of them singletons; the top ten hold 1.9%. Treatment noted: over 15 received Ad26.COV2.S at low or high dose, single or two shots; 5 received placebo; per-sample allocation not given. Vaccine and placebo recipients were sampled on day 63 after the first injection. The source was peripheral blood, collected in a trial of Ad26.COV2.S vaccine versus placebo. Receptor source: a person between 18 and 65 years old who received the Ad26.COV2.S COVID-19 vaccine or a placebo.

V is TRBV3-1 (or the pseudogene TRBV3-2) and J is TRBJ2-2, with D hard to call. V was clipped by 1 base and J by 7 bases, with 7 bases between them. This CDR3 has 13 residues. Germline values: CDR1 LGHDT, CDR2 YNNKEL (reference sequence). CDR3 protein: CASSQVVGGELFF. CDR3 bases: TGTGCCAGCAGCCAAGTAGTAGGCGGGGAGCTGTTTTTT.

This chain connects TRBV4-1 to TRBJ1-3; possible D gene TRBD1, 5 bases. Germline CDR1 and CDR2: MGHRA and YSYEKL. V was cut by 4 bases and J by 0 bases, with 16 bases left in between. CDR3 size: 17 residues. The CDR3 DNA is TGCGCCAGCAGCCGTAGGCTAGGGGATATCTCTGGAAACACCATATATTTT. It is translated as CASSRRLGDISGNTIYF.

V gene TRBV12-5 combines with J gene TRBJ2-5; D assignment may be TRBD1 or TRBD2 (5 bases each). Trimming took off 1 base at V and 5 bases at J, with 8 bases between the two ends. Per the germline V gene, CDR1 is LGHNT and CDR2 is FRNRAP. This CDR3 spans 13 amino acids. CDR3 loop: CASGLAGTETQYF. The CDR3, as DNA: TGTGCTAGTGGTTTGGCCGGGACGGAGACCCAGTACTTC.

The V call is TRBV5-1, the J call TRBJ1-5, with D perhaps matching TRBD1 (6 bases). Germline CDR1 SGHRS, CDR2 YFSETQ. The CDR3 runs to 14 residues. The V end was cut by 2 bases, the J end by 4 bases, with 10 bases between. The CDR3 bases are TGCGCCAGCAGCTTCGGACAGCCGAATCAGCCCCAGCATTTT. Translation: CASSFGQPNQPQHF.

This chain connects TRBV5-1 to TRBJ2-2, with 9 bases aligning to TRBD1. The trim removed 4 bases at V and 4 bases at J, leaving 5 bases unmatched. The CDR3 spans 15 residues. Germline assignment: CDR1 SGHRS and CDR2 YFSETQ. The CDR3 DNA reads as TGCGCCAGCAGCACCGGACAGGGGAGCACCGGGGAGCTGTTTTTT. This encodes CASSTGQGSTGELFF.

This chain links TRBV2 with TRBJ2-7; D perhaps matches TRBD2 (6 bases). CDR3 length: 14 amino acids. Germline assignment: CDR1 SNHLY and CDR2 FYNNEI. The V end lost 7 bases, the J end lost 2 bases, and 15 bases lay between the germline ends. The CDR3 bases are TGTGCCAGCAAGGGGAGGCTCGGTGCCTACGAGCAGTACTTC. It translates to CASKGRLGAYEQYF.

Remarks on this clone: This sample includes further DNA sequences coding for the same CDR3. The chain carries TRBV29-1 and TRBJ2-7; 8 bases fit TRBD1. The length of the CDR3 is 13 residues. The germline V gene has CDR1 SQVTM and CDR2 ANQGSEA. The V and J ends lost 5 bases and 0 bases, in that order; junction bases with no gene match: 3. CDR3 region: CSVSGTGSYEQYF. The CDR3 DNA reads as TGCAGCGTTTCGGGGACAGGCTCCTACGAGCAGTACTTC.

The chain carries TRBV11-1 and TRBJ2-7; no firm D call. Trimming removed 5 bases at V and 2 bases at J, with 13 bases between. The CDR3 is 14 amino acids. Germline V gene data show CDR1 as SGHAT and CDR2 as FQDESV (reference sequence). CDR3 bases: TGTGCCAGCAGCGGCACACCACCCACCTACGAGCAGTACTTC. Translated, it gives CASSGTPPTYEQYF.

The rearrangement uses TRBV13 and TRBJ1-1, with D unresolved. Trimming took 4 bases from V and 1 from J, leaving 7 bases between them. Germline loops: CDR1 PRHDT, CDR2 FYEKMQ (reference sequence). The CDR3 is 13 residues long. CDR3 DNA: TGTGCCAGCAGCTCTCAGAAGAACACTGAAGCTTTCTTT. It specifies CASSSQKNTEAFF.

The V gene is TRBV20-1, the J gene TRBJ2-1; D might be TRBD1 or TRBD2, each matching 5 bases. Germline assignment: CDR1 DFQATT and CDR2 SNEGSKA (reference sequence). V was shortened by 7 bases and J by 5 bases, with 6 bases between the two germline ends. This CDR3 comprises 10 residues. CDR3 protein: CSGGDNEQFF. CDR3 DNA: TGCAGTGGAGGGGACAATGAGCAGTTCTTC.

The chain is built from TRBV6-2 or TRBV6-3 and TRBJ2-3, with no clear D. CDR3 length equals 12 residues. Germline-derived CDR1 and CDR2 are MNHEY and SVGEGT. Deletions cut 4 bases from V and 5 bases from J, with 7 bases between. CDR3 region: CASSLGKDTQYF. CDR3 bases: TGTGCCAGCAGTTTGGGGAAAGATACGCAGTATTTT.

As regards this clone: Other DNA sequences in this specimen translate into the identical CDR3. The rearrangement links TRBV12-3 or TRBV12-4 to TRBJ2-5, with D unresolved. This CDR3 spans 13 amino acids. The V end lost 1 base, the J end lost 5 bases, and 8 bases lay between the germline ends. CDR3 residues: CASSLGQKETQYF. DNA for the CDR3: TGTGCCAGCAGTTTAGGGCAGAAGGAGACCCAGTACTTC.

The chain combines TRBV5-1 with TRBJ2-7; the D is unclear. Looked up from germline, CDR1 is SGHRS and CDR2 is YFSETQ. V was trimmed by 0 bases and J by 7 bases, leaving 14 bases between them. The CDR3 is 14 residues long. The CDR3 DNA is TGCGCCAGCAGCTTGGGTCTGGCGATGCGGGAGCAGTACTTC. Its protein is CASSLGLAMREQYF.

This clone came up once. The chain employs TRBV6-5 and TRBJ2-5; 9 bases are a match to TRBD2. V dropped 0 bases and J dropped 4; count of bases not matched to a gene: 6. The CDR3 contains 16 residues. From germline, CDR1 is MNHEY and CDR2 SVGAGI. The CDR3 bases are TGTGCCAGCAGTTACTCCGCTAGCGGGGAACTAGAGACCCAGTACTTC. This sequence encodes CASSYSASGELETQYF.

In this sample, this clone turned up many times. The chain joins TRBV30 to TRBJ1-2, with TRBD1 matching over 10 bases. Germline lookup yields CDR1 GTSNPN and CDR2 SVGIG (reference sequence). This CDR3 has 15 residues. J lost 4 bases, V lost 5 bases, and 10 bases had no gene match. The CDR3 DNA reads as TGTGCCTGGGCCGCGACCGGGACAGGGGCCTATGGCTACACCTTC. Translation gives CAWAATGTGAYGYTF.

This clone occurred a few times. This chain links TRBV5-1 with TRBJ2-1; 7 bases agree with TRBD2. The germline V gene encodes CDR1 SGHRS and CDR2 YFSETQ. V lost 4 bases to trimming and J lost 5 bases; unmatched junction nucleotides: 6. The CDR3 consists of 14 residues. The CDR3 region has the DNA TGCGCCAGCAGCATAGCGGGCCCCCACAATGAGCAGTTCTTC. This codes for CASSIAGPHNEQFF. The full variable domain, completed using reference TRBV5-1 and TRBJ2-1, is KAGVTQTPRYLIKTRGQQVTLSCSPISGHRSVSWYQQTPGQGLQFLFEYFSETQRNKGNFPGRFSGRQFSNSRSEMNVSTLELGDSALYLCASSIAGPHNEQFFGPGTRLTVL.

The V and J genes are TRBV19 and TRBJ1-2, with a tentative D call TRBD1 (5 bases). V gave up 5 bases and J gave up 8 bases, with 15 bases separating them. The CDR3 is 13 amino acids. Germline assignment: CDR1 LNHDA and CDR2 SQIVND (reference sequence). The CDR3 coding sequence is TGTGCCAGTAGTGAGGAGGCAGGGTCGGGCTACACCTTC. It is translated as CASSEEAGSGYTF.

The genes are TRBV6-6 and TRBJ1-5, with TRBD1 as a possible D gene (5 bases). Germline V gene data show CDR1 as MNHNY and CDR2 as SVGAGI (reference sequence). CDR3 length equals 15 residues. V gave up 6 bases and J gave up 3 bases, with 15 bases separating them. The chain's CDR3 is CASSPLGGSNQPQHF. The CDR3 bases are TGTGCCAGCAGCCCCCTGGGGGGGTCCAATCAGCCCCAGCATTTT.

The rearrangement joins TRBV19 to TRBJ2-3; 10 positions agree with TRBD2. The CDR3 consists of 15 residues. CDR1 and CDR2 from the germline V gene are LNHDA and SQIVND (reference sequence). V lost 5 bases and J lost 4; bases outside the gene matches: 6. The CDR3 coding sequence is TGTGCCAGTAGTCCCGTAGCGGGAGGCCCAGATACGCAGTATTTT. Its protein product is CASSPVAGGPDTQYF.

The CDR3 bases are TGTGCCAGCAGTCCTTGGGGGAGAACCTACGAGCAGTACTTC. This gives the protein CASSPWGRTYEQYF. V usage is TRBV27 and J usage is TRBJ2-7; D may correspond to TRBD1 or TRBD2 (5 bases each). The germline V gene has CDR1 MNHEY and CDR2 SMNVEV (reference sequence). The V gene lost 5 bases and the J gene lost 2 bases, with 13 bases spanning the gap. The length of the CDR3 is 14 residues.

This chain joins TRBV7-3 and TRBJ2-1; weak D call: TRBD2 (6 bases). V was trimmed by 2 bases and J by 5 bases, leaving 7 bases between them. The CDR3 spans 13 residues. Germline CDR1 reads SGHTA; CDR2 reads FQGTGA. This CDR3 reads CASSLSGDNEQFF. The CDR3 DNA is TGTGCCAGCAGCTTATCGGGGGACAATGAGCAGTTCTTC.

This clone was found a few times. DNA of the CDR3: TGTGCCAGCAGTGAAGAGGTAGCGGGGCCCTACAATGAGCAGTTCTTC. Its translation is CASSEEVAGPYNEQFF. The chain links TRBV6-4 to TRBJ2-1; 8 bases line up with TRBD2. After removal of 3 bases from V and 2 bases from J, the junction contained 6 bases not matched to a gene. Germline V gives CDR1 MRHNA, CDR2 SNTAGT. The CDR3 runs 16 residues.

The V and J genes are TRBV19 and TRBJ2-5; the D is unclear. The CDR3 is 16 amino acids. Germline V CDR1 and CDR2: LNHDA, SQIVND (reference sequence). V gave up 6 bases and J gave up 2 bases, with 19 bases separating them. Here the CDR3 reads CASSPLGHAGQETQYF. DNA for the CDR3: TGTGCCAGTAGCCCCCTCGGGCATGCCGGACAAGAGACCCAGTACTTC.

The sample holds one count of this clone. V is TRBV27 and J is TRBJ2-6, with 7 positions matching TRBD1. The CDR3 spans 17 residues. Per germline, CDR1 MNHEY and CDR2 SMNVEV (reference sequence). V trimming: 3 bases; J trimming: 2 bases; junction bases outside the gene matches: 7. The CDR3 protein is CASSFTTQGAGANVLTF. CDR3 nucleotides: TGTGCCAGCAGTTTTACGACCCAGGGGGCTGGGGCCAACGTCCTGACTTTC.

The gene calls are TRBV6-6 and TRBJ1-6, with 8 bases matching TRBD1. Germline CDR1 and CDR2: MNHNY and SVGAGI (reference sequence). The CDR3 loop spans 16 amino acids. V lost 7 bases to trimming and J lost 0 bases; unmatched junction nucleotides: 5. CDR3 sequence: CASTGQGGSYNSPLHF. In DNA, the CDR3 is TGTGCCAGCACAGGACAGGGAGGCTCCTATAATTCACCCCTCCACTTT.

The gene calls are TRBV6-5 and TRBJ1-1, with 7 nucleotides matching TRBD1. Germline-derived CDR1 and CDR2 are MNHEY and SVGAGI. V shed 5 bases and J 1 base; nucleotides not matched to a gene: 7. This CDR3 region has 15 residues. Written as DNA, the CDR3 is TGTGCCAGCAGTAAAAGGGGGCGGAGGAACACTGAAGCTTTCTTT. Protein: CASSKRGRRNTEAFF.

The V call is TRBV14, the J call TRBJ1-2; no reliable D call. The length of the CDR3 is 16 residues. The germline V and J ends were trimmed by 1 base and 2 bases, with 14 bases remaining between them. CDR1 is SGHDN and CDR2 is FVKESK in the germline V gene. CDR3 sequence reads: CASSQVNWNENYGYTF. The CDR3 coding sequence is TGTGCCAGCAGCCAAGTAAATTGGAATGAAAACTATGGCTACACCTTC. Supplemented by reference TRBV14 and TRBJ1-2, the full variable domain reads EAGVTQFPSHSVIEKGQTVTLRCDPISGHDNLYWYRRVMGKEIKFLLHFVKESKQDESGMPNNRFLAERTGGTYSTLKVQPAELEDSGVYFCASSQVNWNENYGYTFGSGTRLTVV.

The chain is built from TRBV19 and TRBJ1-2; no clear D gene. Germline loops: CDR1 LNHDA, CDR2 SQIVND (reference sequence). Between the trimmed V and J ends, which lost 5 bases and 6 bases, there was a span of 10 bases. The CDR3 is made up of 12 amino acids. CDR3: CASSLIGHGYTF. CDR3 bases: TGTGCCAGTAGTCTCATAGGGCATGGCTACACCTTC.

The chain combines TRBV29-1 with TRBJ2-1; D unclear. Trimming pared 4 bases from V and 0 bases from J, leaving 16 bases between. The CDR3 consists of 16 residues. Germline lookup yields CDR1 SQVTM and CDR2 ANQGSEA. The CDR3 here is CSVVRSLTSSYNEQFF. DNA for the CDR3: TGCAGCGTTGTTCGCAGCTTGACCAGCTCCTACAATGAGCAGTTCTTC.

J is TRBJ2-3 and V is TRBV6-4; weak D call: TRBD2 (5 bases). This CDR3 is built from 13 residues. V lost 2 bases and J 8 bases, leaving 11 bases between the germline ends. CDR1 MRHNA and CDR2 SNTAGT come from the germline V gene. CDR3 coding DNA: TGTGCCAGCAGTGACGTAGGGAGTGGTACGCAGTATTTT. It specifies CASSDVGSGTQYF.